This TCR beta chain emerged from a study of control samples from healthy donors and cancer patients. The CDR3 totals 12 residues. The V and J ends lost 6 bases and 0 bases respectively, with 5 bases between them. Some clones are missing from TCRdb's copy, which holds only in-frame ones; the method was immunoSEQ multiplex PCR. Of around 150,000 clones listed, roughly 90% were seen once; the top ten hold around 4.7%. The sample was blood. This receptor was identified in a young man in good health. The chain is built from TRBV5-3 and TRBJ2-3; D is unresolved. TRBV5-3 is known as an ORF, though its function is uncertain. CDR3 bases: TGTGCCAGAATGACTAGCACAGATACGCAGTATTTT. It specifies CARMTSTDTQYF.